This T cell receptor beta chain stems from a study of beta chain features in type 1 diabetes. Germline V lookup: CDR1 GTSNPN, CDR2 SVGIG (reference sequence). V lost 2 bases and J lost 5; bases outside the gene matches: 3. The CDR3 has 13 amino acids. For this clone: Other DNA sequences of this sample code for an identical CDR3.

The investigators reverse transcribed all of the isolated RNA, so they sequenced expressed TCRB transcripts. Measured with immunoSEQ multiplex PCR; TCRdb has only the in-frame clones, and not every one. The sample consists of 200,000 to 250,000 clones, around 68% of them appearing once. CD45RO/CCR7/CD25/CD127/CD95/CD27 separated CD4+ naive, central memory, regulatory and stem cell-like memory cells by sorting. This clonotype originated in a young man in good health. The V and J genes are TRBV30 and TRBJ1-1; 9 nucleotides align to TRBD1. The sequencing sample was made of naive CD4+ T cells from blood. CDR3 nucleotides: TGTGCCTGGAGTTCAGACAGGGGGACTGAAGCTTTCTTT. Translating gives CAWSSDRGTEAFF. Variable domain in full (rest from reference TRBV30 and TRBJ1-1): SQTIHQWPATLVQPVGSPLSLECTVEGTSNPNLYWYRQAAGRGLQLLFYSVGIGQISSEVPQNLSASRPQDRQFILSSKKLLLSDSGFYLCAWSSDRGTEAFFGQGTRLTVV.